This passage covers 2 T cell receptor beta chains from one sample sequenced in a study of blood T cell repertoires in COVID-19. Clones were sequenced by immunoSEQ multiplex PCR, and TCRdb holds only the in-frame ones, with some missing. The data contain around 260,000 clones, around 83% of them seen just once; the ten biggest clones take up 3.6%. Sequencing was carried out using peripheral blood. The origin of the receptors is a man aged 18 to 30 with active or convalescent COVID-19.

The chain carries TRBV5-1 and TRBJ2-1, with no clear D. Per germline, CDR1 SGHRS and CDR2 YFSETQ. The CDR3 is 16 amino acids. The V end lost 0 bases, the J end lost 0 bases, and 10 bases lay between the germline ends. The CDR3 DNA reads TGCGCCAGCAGCTTGGGCTACCTGAGCTCCTACAATGAGCAGTTCTTC. It yields the protein CASSLGYLSSYNEQFF. Full variable domain (outside the CDR3, taken from reference TRBV5-1 and TRBJ2-1): KAGVTQTPRYLIKTRGQQVTLSCSPISGHRSVSWYQQTPGQGLQFLFEYFSETQRNKGNFPGRFSGRQFSNSRSEMNVSTLELGDSALYLCASSLGYLSSYNEQFFGPGTRLTVL.

Here the CDR3 DNA reads TGTGCCAGCAGTGGGGGGACTAGCGGGATCAACGAGCAGTACTTC. Its translation is CASSGGTSGINEQYF. The chain uses TRBV3-1 (or the pseudogene TRBV3-2) and TRBJ2-7, with 13 bases fitting TRBD2. Unmatched junction bases numbered 7, after V lost 6 bases and J lost 5 bases. The CDR3 consists of 15 residues. Germline CDR1 is LGHDT and CDR2 is YNNKEL (reference sequence).